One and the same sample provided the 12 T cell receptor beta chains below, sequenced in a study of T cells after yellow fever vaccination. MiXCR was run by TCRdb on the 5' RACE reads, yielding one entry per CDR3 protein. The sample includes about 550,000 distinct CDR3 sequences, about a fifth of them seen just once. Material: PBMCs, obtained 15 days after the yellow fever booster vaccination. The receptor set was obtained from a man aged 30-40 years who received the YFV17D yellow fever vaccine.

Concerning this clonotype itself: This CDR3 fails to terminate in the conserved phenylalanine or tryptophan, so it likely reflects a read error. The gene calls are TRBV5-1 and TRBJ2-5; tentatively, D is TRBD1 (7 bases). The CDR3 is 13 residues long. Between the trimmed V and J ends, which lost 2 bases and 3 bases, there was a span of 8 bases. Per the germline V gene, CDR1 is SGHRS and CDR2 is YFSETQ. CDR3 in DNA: TGCGCCAGCAGCTTCAGGGGGGAAGAGACCCAGTACTTA. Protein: CASSFRGEETQYL.

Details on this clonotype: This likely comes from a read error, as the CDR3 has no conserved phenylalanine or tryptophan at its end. The CDR3 sequence is CASSHSNGRETQYS. The CDR3 coding sequence is TGCGCCAGCAGCCACAGCAATGGGAGGGAGACCCAGTACTCC. The rearrangement links TRBV4-3 to TRBJ2-5; tentatively, D is TRBD2 (6 bases). V lost 3 bases, J lost 5 bases, and 13 bases lay in between. The CDR3 is 14 amino acids. CDR1 is LGHNA, CDR2 YSLEER, per germline.

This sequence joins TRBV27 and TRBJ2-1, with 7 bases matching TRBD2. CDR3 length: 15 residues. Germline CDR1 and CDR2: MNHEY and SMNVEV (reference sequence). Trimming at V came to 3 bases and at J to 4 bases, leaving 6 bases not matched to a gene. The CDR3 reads CASSFGLGRYNEQFF. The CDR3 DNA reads TGTGCCAGCAGTTTTGGACTAGGTCGGTACAATGAGCAGTTCTTC.

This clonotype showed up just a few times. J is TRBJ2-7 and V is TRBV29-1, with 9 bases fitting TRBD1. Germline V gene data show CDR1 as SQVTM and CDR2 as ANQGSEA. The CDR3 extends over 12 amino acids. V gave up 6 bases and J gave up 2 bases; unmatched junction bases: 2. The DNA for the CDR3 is TGCAGCGTCAGGACAGGGGCCTACGAGCAGTACTTC. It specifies CSVRTGAYEQYF.

For the CDR3, the DNA is TGTGCCATCAGTCCCGGGACAGGGGAGAGAGGGGCAGATACGCAGTATTTT. Protein sequence: CAISPGTGERGADTQYF. The V and J genes are TRBV10-3 and TRBJ2-3; 10 bases match TRBD1. This CDR3 has 17 amino acids. In germline, CDR1 is ENHRY, CDR2 SYGVKD. Trimming removed 5 bases from V and 4 bases from J; junction bases left unmatched: 12.

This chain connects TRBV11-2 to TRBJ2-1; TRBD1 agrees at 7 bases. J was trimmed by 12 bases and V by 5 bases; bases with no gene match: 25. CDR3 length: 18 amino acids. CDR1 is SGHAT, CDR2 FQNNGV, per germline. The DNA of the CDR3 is TGTGCCAGCAGCGGCAGGACAGGTGGAAGCCCGGTCCGAGGATGGCAGTTCTTC. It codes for CASSGRTGGSPVRGWQFF.

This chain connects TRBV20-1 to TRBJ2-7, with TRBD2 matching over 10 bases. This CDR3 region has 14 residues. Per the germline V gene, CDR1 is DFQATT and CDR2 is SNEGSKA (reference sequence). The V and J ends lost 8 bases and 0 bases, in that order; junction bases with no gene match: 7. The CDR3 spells CSYQREGLSYEQYF. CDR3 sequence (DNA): TGCAGTTATCAGCGGGAGGGTCTCTCCTACGAGCAGTACTTC.

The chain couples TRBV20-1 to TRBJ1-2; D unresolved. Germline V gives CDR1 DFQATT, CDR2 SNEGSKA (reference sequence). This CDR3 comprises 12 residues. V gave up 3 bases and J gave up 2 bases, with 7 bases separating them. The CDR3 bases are TGCAGTGCTAGTTCACGAAACTATGGCTACACCTTC. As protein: CSASSRNYGYTF.

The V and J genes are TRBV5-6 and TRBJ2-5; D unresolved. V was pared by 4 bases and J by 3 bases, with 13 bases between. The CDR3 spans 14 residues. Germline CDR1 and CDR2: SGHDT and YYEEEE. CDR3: CASSKPAIKETQYF. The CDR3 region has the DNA TGTGCCAGCAGCAAACCCGCGATTAAAGAGACCCAGTACTTC.

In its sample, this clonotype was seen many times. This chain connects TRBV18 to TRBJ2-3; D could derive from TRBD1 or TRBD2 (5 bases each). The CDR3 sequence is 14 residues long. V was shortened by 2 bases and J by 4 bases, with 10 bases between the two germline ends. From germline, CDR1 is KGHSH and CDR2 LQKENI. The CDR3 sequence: CASSPTGGSDTQYF. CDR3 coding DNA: TGTGCCAGCTCACCAACAGGAGGTTCAGATACGCAGTATTTT.

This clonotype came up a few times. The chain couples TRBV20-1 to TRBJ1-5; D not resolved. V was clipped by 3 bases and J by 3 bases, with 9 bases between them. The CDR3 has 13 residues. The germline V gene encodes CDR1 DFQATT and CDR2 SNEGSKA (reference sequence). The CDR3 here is CSASGRDNQPQHF. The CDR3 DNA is TGCAGTGCTAGCGGGCGCGACAATCAGCCCCAGCATTTT.

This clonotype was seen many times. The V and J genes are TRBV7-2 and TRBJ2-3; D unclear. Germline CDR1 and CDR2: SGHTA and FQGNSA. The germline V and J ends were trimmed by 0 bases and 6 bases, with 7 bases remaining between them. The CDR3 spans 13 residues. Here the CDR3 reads CASSLAFGDTQYF. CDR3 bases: TGTGCCAGCAGCTTAGCCTTCGGGGATACGCAGTATTTT.